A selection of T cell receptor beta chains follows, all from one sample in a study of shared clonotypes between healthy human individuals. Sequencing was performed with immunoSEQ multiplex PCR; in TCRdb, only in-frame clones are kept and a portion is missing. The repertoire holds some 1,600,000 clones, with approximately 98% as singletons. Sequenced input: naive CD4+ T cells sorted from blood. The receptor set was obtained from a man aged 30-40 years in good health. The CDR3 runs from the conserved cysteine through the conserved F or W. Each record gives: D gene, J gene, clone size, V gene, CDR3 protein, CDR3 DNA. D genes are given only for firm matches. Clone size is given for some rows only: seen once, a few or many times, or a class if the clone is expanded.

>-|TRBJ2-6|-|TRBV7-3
CASSLTVRSSGANVLTF
TGTGCCAGCAGCTTAACAGTCAGGAGCTCTGGGGCCAACGTCCTGACTTTC
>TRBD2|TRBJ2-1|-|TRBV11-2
CASSLAGTSGKTVF
TGTGCCAGCAGCTTAGCTGGGACTAGCGGGAAAACAGTCTTC
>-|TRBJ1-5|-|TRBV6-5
CASGRPQHF
TGTGCCAGCGGGCGGCCCCAGCATTTT
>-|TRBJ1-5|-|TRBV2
CASSEVARQPQHF
TGTGCCAGCAGTGAAGTTGCTCGCCAGCCCCAGCATTTT
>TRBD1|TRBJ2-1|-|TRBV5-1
CASSLAQGTGSNEQFF
TGCGCCAGCAGCTTGGCCCAAGGGACAGGAAGCAATGAGCAGTTCTTC
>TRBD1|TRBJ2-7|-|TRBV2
CASRIDRGNYEQYF
TGTGCCAGCAGGATAGACAGGGGAAACTACGAGCAGTACTTC
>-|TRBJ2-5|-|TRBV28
CASSLSLGSGQETQYF
TGTGCCAGCAGTTTATCTCTGGGGTCAGGCCAAGAGACCCAGTACTTC
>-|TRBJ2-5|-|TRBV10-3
CAIKTGTPETQYF
TGTGCCATCAAGACCGGGACCCCAGAGACCCAGTACTTC
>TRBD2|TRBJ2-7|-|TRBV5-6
CASTPGLAGVEQYF
TGTGCCAGCACGCCGGGACTAGCGGGAGTCGAGCAGTACTTC
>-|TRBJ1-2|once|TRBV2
CASRKGGSPNYGYTF
TGTGCCAGCAGGAAGGGGGGGAGCCCCAACTATGGCTACACCTTC
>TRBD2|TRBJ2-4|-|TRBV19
CASNPSGLAKNIQYF
TGTGCCAGTAACCCTAGCGGGTTAGCCAAAAACATTCAGTACTTC
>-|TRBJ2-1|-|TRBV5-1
CASSQDRSYNEQFF
TGCGCCAGCAGCCAGGATCGCTCCTACAATGAGCAGTTCTTC
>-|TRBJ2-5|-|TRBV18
CASSAGTAQETQYF
TGTGCCAGCTCAGCCGGGACGGCCCAAGAGACCCAGTACTTC
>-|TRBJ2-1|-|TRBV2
CASKAQTYNEQFF
TGTGCCAGCAAGGCGCAAACCTACAATGAGCAGTTCTTC
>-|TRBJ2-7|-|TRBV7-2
CASSIEGMGSYEQYF
TGTGCCAGCAGTATAGAGGGGATGGGCTCCTACGAGCAGTACTTC
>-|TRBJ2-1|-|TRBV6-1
CASSEAQLLSYNEQFF
TGTGCCAGCAGTGAAGCGCAACTTCTCTCCTACAATGAGCAGTTCTTC
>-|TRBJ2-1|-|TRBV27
CASSSRAMRLSSYNEQFF
TGTGCCAGCAGTTCTCGCGCCATGCGGCTAAGCTCCTACAATGAGCAGTTCTTC
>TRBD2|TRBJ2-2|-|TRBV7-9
CASSLAPGGRSGELFF
TGTGCCAGCAGCTTAGCCCCGGGAGGGCGGAGCGGGGAGCTGTTTTTT
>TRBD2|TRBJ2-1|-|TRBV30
CAWSKGAGTSGRWISSYNEQFF
TGTGCCTGGAGTAAGGGAGCTGGGACTAGCGGGAGATGGATCAGCTCCTACAATGAGCAGTTCTTC
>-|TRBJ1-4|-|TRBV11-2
CASSLARSSYGKLFF
TGTGCCAGCAGCTTAGCGCGGAGCTCCTATGGAAAACTGTTTTTT
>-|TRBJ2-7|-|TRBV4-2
CASSQVASPYEQYF
TGTGCCAGCAGCCAAGTAGCGAGTCCCTACGAGCAGTACTTC
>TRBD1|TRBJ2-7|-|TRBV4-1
CASSARQGALYEQYF
TGCGCCAGCAGCGCACGACAGGGGGCATTGTACGAGCAGTACTTC
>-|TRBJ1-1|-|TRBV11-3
CASSEGNTEAFF
TGTGCCAGCAGCGAGGGAAACACTGAAGCTTTCTTT
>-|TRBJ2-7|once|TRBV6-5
CASSYGRASDEQYF
TGTGCCAGCAGTTACGGACGAGCCTCTGACGAGCAGTACTTC
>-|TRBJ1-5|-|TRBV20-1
CSAGDQPQHF
TGCAGTGCTGGGGATCAGCCCCAGCATTTT
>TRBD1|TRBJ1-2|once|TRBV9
CASSLYDRGYGYTF
TGTGCCAGCAGCCTCTACGACAGGGGCTATGGCTACACCTTC
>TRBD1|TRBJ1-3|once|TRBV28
CASSIRQGNSGNTIYF
TGTGCCAGCAGTATAAGACAGGGGAACTCTGGAAACACCATATATTTT
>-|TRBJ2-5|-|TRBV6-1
CASSEPETQYF
TGTGCCAGCAGTGAACCTGAGACCCAGTACTTC
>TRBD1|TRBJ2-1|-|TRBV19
CASSIDRGPYNEQFF
TGTGCCAGTAGTATAGATAGGGGGCCATACAATGAGCAGTTCTTC
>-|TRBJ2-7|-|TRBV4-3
CASSHGGVRIHEQYF
TGCGCCAGCAGCCATGGAGGGGTGCGCATCCACGAGCAGTACTTC
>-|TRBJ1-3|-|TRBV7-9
CASSPRVSNTIYF
TGTGCCAGCAGCCCTAGGGTCAGCAACACCATATATTTT
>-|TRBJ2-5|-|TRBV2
CASSDTGRETQYF
TGTGCCAGCAGTGATACAGGGAGAGAGACCCAGTACTTC
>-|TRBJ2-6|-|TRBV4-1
CASSQDRRTDLYGANVLTF
TGCGCCAGCAGCCAAGATCGGAGGACAGACCTTTATGGGGCCAACGTCCTGACTTTC
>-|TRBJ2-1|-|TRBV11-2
CASSPPGLPTIEQFF
TGTGCCAGCAGCCCACCGGGACTCCCTACAATTGAGCAGTTCTTC
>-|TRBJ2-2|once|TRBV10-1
CASSELVAPNTGELFF
TGCGCCAGCAGTGAGCTGGTGGCTCCGAACACCGGGGAGCTGTTTTTT
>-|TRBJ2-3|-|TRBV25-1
CASSDWRAGTDTQYF
TGTGCCAGCAGTGATTGGAGGGCTGGCACAGATACGCAGTATTTT
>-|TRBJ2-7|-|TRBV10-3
CAISESGTFSYEQYF
TGTGCCATCAGTGAGTCCGGCACCTTCTCCTACGAGCAGTACTTC
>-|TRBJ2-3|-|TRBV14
CASSQDQGFYPYF
TGTGCCAGCAGCCAAGATCAGGGGTTCTATCCGTATTTT
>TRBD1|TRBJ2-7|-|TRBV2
CASSVDREGYEQYF
TGTGCCAGCAGCGTCGACAGGGAAGGATACGAGCAGTACTTC
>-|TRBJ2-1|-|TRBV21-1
CASSKGRLAWGYNEQFF
TGTGCCAGCAGCAAAGGGCGACTAGCATGGGGGTACAATGAGCAGTTCTTC
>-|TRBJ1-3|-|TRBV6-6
CAIGTLGLRGNTIYF
TGTGCCATCGGGACACTGGGCCTTCGTGGAAACACCATATATTTT
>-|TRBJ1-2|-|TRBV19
CASRDILADGYTF
TGTGCCAGTCGGGACATCCTTGCGGATGGCTACACCTTC
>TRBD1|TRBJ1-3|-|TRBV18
CASSPGQGADTIYF
TGTGCCAGCTCACCGGGACAGGGGGCGGACACCATATATTTT
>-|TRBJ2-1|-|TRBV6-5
CASSAPGNEQFF
TGTGCCAGTTCGGCCCCGGGTAATGAGCAGTTCTTC
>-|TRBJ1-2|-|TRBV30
CAWRAEPNYGYTF
TGTGCCTGGAGGGCTGAACCGAACTATGGCTACACCTTC
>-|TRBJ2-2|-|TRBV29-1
CSVFLRDENTGELFF
TGCAGCGTTTTTTTGAGGGACGAGAACACCGGGGAGCTGTTTTTT
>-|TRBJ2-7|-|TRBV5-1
CASSLSGSSYEQYF
TGCGCCAGCAGCTTATCAGGTTCGTCCTACGAGCAGTACTTC
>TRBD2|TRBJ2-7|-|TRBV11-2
CASSGPGLAGLSYEQYF
TGTGCCAGCAGCGGGCCGGGACTAGCGGGCCTCTCCTACGAGCAGTACTTC
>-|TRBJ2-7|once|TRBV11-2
CASSLGTKSYEQYF
TGTGCCAGCAGTCTCGGGACGAAATCCTACGAGCAGTACTTC
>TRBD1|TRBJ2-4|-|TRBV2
CASSKERDRVMAKNIQYF
TGTGCCAGCAGTAAGGAACGGGACAGGGTTATGGCCAAAAACATTCAGTACTTC
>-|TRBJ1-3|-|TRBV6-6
CASSYSRGSGNTIYF
TGTGCCAGCAGTTACTCGAGGGGTAGTGGAAACACCATATATTTT